The 30 T cell receptor beta chains presented below share a single source sample, sequenced in a study of cytomegalovirus exposure and HLA in healthy donors. The primer mix had 60 Vbeta and 13 Jbeta primers. Sequencing used immunoSEQ multiplex PCR; TCRdb keeps in-frame clones, though not all of them. The repertoire includes approximately 150,000 clones, 80% to 90% of them detected once, and approximately 2.5% sits in the top ten. The specimen was PBMCs. These receptors were obtained from a man aged 30 to 45 in good health and CMV-seropositive.

The rearrangement uses TRBV5-6 and TRBJ1-2; 11 bases agree with TRBD1. CDR1 is SGHDT and CDR2 is YYEEEE in the germline V gene. The ends lost 2 bases at V and 4 bases at J; junction bases unmatched: 1. The CDR3 runs 14 residues. The CDR3 DNA reads as TGTGCCAGCAGCTTAGGACAGGGGGCCTATGGCTACACCTTC. Translated, it gives CASSLGQGAYGYTF. Supplemented by reference TRBV5-6 and TRBJ1-2, the full variable domain reads DAGVTQSPTHLIKTRGQQVTLRCSPKSGHDTVSWYQQALGQGPQFIFQYYEEEERQRGNFPDRFSGHQFPNYSSELNVNALLLGDSALYLCASSLGQGAYGYTFGSGTRLTVV.

This CDR3 is CASSLLTSGSSYNEQFF. The DNA for the CDR3 is TGTGCCAGCAGCTTGCTGACTAGCGGGAGCTCCTACAATGAGCAGTTCTTC. V usage is TRBV5-6 and J usage is TRBJ2-1; TRBD2 agrees at 12 bases. Germline assignment: CDR1 SGHDT and CDR2 YYEEEE. The CDR3 length is 17 residues. The V gene end was trimmed by 1 base and the J gene end by 0 bases; junction bases not matched to a gene: 2.

The rearrangement links TRBV5-1 to TRBJ2-7; possibly TRBD2 for D (6 bases). The CDR3 has 17 amino acids. V dropped 3 bases and J dropped 0 bases, with 19 bases sitting between them. Germline values: CDR1 SGHRS, CDR2 YFSETQ. This CDR3 is CASSSAGRDLLSYEQYF. CDR3 bases: TGCGCCAGCAGCTCGGCAGGGCGGGACCTTCTCTCCTACGAGCAGTACTTC. Filled out from reference TRBV5-1 and TRBJ2-7, the complete variable domain reads KAGVTQTPRYLIKTRGQQVTLSCSPISGHRSVSWYQQTPGQGLQFLFEYFSETQRNKGNFPGRFSGRQFSNSRSEMNVSTLELGDSALYLCASSSAGRDLLSYEQYFGPGTRLTVT.

The chain joins TRBV2 to TRBJ2-7; TRBD1 aligns across 7 bases. CDR3 length equals 13 residues. Germline-derived CDR1 and CDR2 are SNHLY and FYNNEI. J was trimmed by 7 bases and V by 6 bases; bases with no gene match: 9. The CDR3 region has the DNA TGTGCCAGCAGCCCGACAGGGCCAAGGGAGCAGTACGTC. The encoded protein is CASSPTGPREQYV.

This chain links TRBV5-4 with TRBJ2-7; D is perhaps TRBD2 (5 bases). Germline lookup yields CDR1 SGHNT and CDR2 YYREEE (reference sequence). The CDR3 is 15 residues long. V lost 2 bases, J lost 6 bases, and 18 bases lay in between. The CDR3 loop is CASSLGPLAAGEQYF. For the CDR3, the DNA is TGTGCCAGCAGCTTAGGACCCCTCGCTGCGGGCGAGCAGTACTTC.

The chain has TRBV7-9 and TRBJ1-5; D is uncertain. The CDR3 loop spans 12 amino acids. Trimming took off 2 bases at V and 6 bases at J, with 5 bases between the two ends. Germline V gives CDR1 SEHNR, CDR2 FQNEAQ (reference sequence). CDR3 in DNA: TGTGCCAGCAGCTTACAGTTTCAGCCCCAGCATTTT. The encoded protein is CASSLQFQPQHF. Together with reference TRBV7-9 and TRBJ1-5, the CDR3 gives the full variable domain: DTGVSQNPRHKITKRGQNVTFRCDPISEHNRLYWYRQTLGQGPEFLTYFQNEAQLEKSRLLSDRFSAERPKGSFSTLEIQRTEQGDSAMYLCASSLQFQPQHFGDGTRLSIL.

The genes are TRBV7-2 and TRBJ1-1; no firm D call. CDR1 and CDR2 (germline): SGHTA, FQGNSA. The V end lost 5 bases, the J end lost 3 bases, and 16 bases lay between the germline ends. This CDR3 has 15 residues. DNA for the CDR3: TGTGCCAGCAGCCCGAAACTGGGGAGTCACACTGAAGCTTTCTTT. Its protein is CASSPKLGSHTEAFF.

The chain has TRBV27 and TRBJ2-5; 11 bases align to TRBD2. V was clipped by 4 bases and J by 7 bases; unmatched bases: 11. The germline gives CDR1 MNHEY, CDR2 SMNVEV (reference sequence). This CDR3 contains 16 residues. The CDR3: CASSSPTSGNPRTQYF. CDR3 nucleotide sequence: TGTGCCAGCAGTTCACCGACTAGCGGGAACCCGAGGACCCAGTACTTC.

This sequence joins TRBV5-5 and TRBJ2-7; TRBD2 might be the D (6 bases). The CDR3 loop spans 12 amino acids. Trimming removed 4 bases at V and 3 bases at J, with 8 bases between. The germline CDR1 and CDR2 sequences are SGHKS and YYEKEE (reference sequence). The DNA of the CDR3 is TGTGCCAGCAGCGATAGCGGCTACGAGCAGTACGTC. Its translation is CASSDSGYEQYV.

Note on this clone: One end of the junction varies from germline; a read error may be responsible. The rearrangement joins TRBV7-7 to TRBJ2-3; D may be TRBD2 (5 bases). The CDR3 loop spans 13 amino acids. Germline V gives CDR1 SSHAT, CDR2 FNYEAQ (reference sequence). The CDR3 loop reads CASSLDYADTQYF. CDR3 sequence (DNA): TGTGCTAGCAGCTTAGACTATGCAGATACGCAGTATTTT.

The CDR3 nucleotides read TGTGCCAGCAGCCCCACGGGATCGACCTACGAGCAGTACTTC. As protein: CASSPTGSTYEQYF. The chain links TRBV5-6 to TRBJ2-7; weak D call: TRBD2 (5 bases). V was pared by 4 bases and J by 2 bases, with 13 bases between. The length of the CDR3 is 14 residues. Per germline, CDR1 SGHDT and CDR2 YYEEEE.

This rearrangement joins TRBV11-2 to TRBJ2-3; D is possibly TRBD1 (5 bases). V gave up 1 base and J gave up 4 bases, with 9 bases separating them. The CDR3 covers 14 residues. Germline V lookup: CDR1 SGHAT, CDR2 FQNNGV. The CDR3 DNA reads as TGTGCCAGCAGCTTAGTAGGGGCCGCAGATACGCAGTATTTT. Translating it yields CASSLVGAADTQYF.

The chain joins TRBV6-6 to TRBJ2-7, with a weak D call TRBD2 (6 bases). Germline V lookup: CDR1 MNHNY, CDR2 SVGAGI (reference sequence). The V end lost 0 bases, the J end lost 6 bases, and 18 bases lay between the germline ends. This CDR3 has 16 residues. CDR3 bases: TGTGCCAGCAGTTACTCCGGCGTCGGGGGACGGGCCGAGCAGTACTTC. Protein product: CASSYSGVGGRAEQYF.

This clone was counted a single time. The chain has TRBV11-2 and TRBJ2-2; 9 bases match TRBD1. Germline-derived CDR1 and CDR2 are SGHAT and FQNNGV. V was pared by 4 bases and J by 6 bases, with 6 bases of the junction left unmatched. The CDR3 is 15 amino acids. In DNA, the CDR3 is TGTGCCAGCAGCTCCCGGGACAGGGCACCCGGGGAGCTGTTTTTT. Protein: CASSSRDRAPGELFF.

The CDR3 loop is CASSFVGNEQYF. The CDR3 bases are TGTGCCAGCAGCTTTGTTGGCAACGAGCAGTACTTC. The chain carries TRBV7-8 and TRBJ2-7; D unresolved. Trimming stripped 3 bases from V and 5 bases from J, with 8 bases between. Germline V gene data show CDR1 as SGHVS and CDR2 as FQNEAQ. The CDR3 is 12 amino acids.

V is TRBV5-1 and J is TRBJ2-7; 9 bases agree with TRBD2. This CDR3 has 17 amino acids. With 4 bases clipped from V and 3 bases from J, the junction kept 14 bases outside the gene matches. CDR1 and CDR2 (germline): SGHRS, YFSETQ. The CDR3, as DNA: TGCGCCAGCAGCCCGCAGGGCAGCGGGACTAGCCTCTACGAGCAGTACGTC. It yields the protein CASSPQGSGTSLYEQYV.

The chain couples TRBV4-3 to TRBJ2-6, with D possibly TRBD1 on 6 matching bases. The CDR3 has 15 residues. The germline V gene encodes CDR1 LGHNA and CDR2 YSLEER. V was pared by 7 bases and J by 0 bases, with 10 bases between. The CDR3 spells CASTTGYSGANVLTF. Written as DNA, the CDR3 is TGCGCCAGCACCACAGGGTACTCTGGGGCCAACGTCCTGACTTTC.

The J gene is TRBJ2-5, the V gene TRBV7-9, with 8 bases fitting TRBD1. J gave up 6 bases and V 0 bases, and 3 bases lay outside the gene matches. CDR3 size: 14 residues. In germline, CDR1 is SEHNR, CDR2 FQNEAQ (reference sequence). As DNA, the CDR3 is TGTGCCAGCAGCTTAGCCGGACAGGGAAAGACCCAGTACTTC. Translating gives CASSLAGQGKTQYF.

V usage is TRBV30 and J usage is TRBJ2-7; 9 bases align to TRBD1. This CDR3 has 12 residues. V lost 7 bases to trimming and J lost 3 bases; unmatched junction nucleotides: 4. Germline lookup yields CDR1 GTSNPN and CDR2 SVGIG (reference sequence). CDR3 sequence reads: CASGTGFYEQYF. The CDR3 region has the DNA TGTGCCTCCGGGACAGGGTTCTACGAGCAGTACTTC.

The rearrangement uses TRBV19 and TRBJ1-1; possible D gene TRBD1, 5 bases. In germline, CDR1 is LNHDA, CDR2 SQIVND (reference sequence). The CDR3 sequence is 13 residues long. Trimming cost V 1 base and J 5 bases, with 8 bases left between them. CDR3 protein: CASSIGRGTEAFF. CDR3 nucleotides: TGTGCCAGTAGTATAGGGCGGGGGACTGAAGCTTTCTTT.

This clone was seen many times. The chain joins TRBV7-2 to TRBJ1-5; D remains unclear. The V and J ends lost 0 bases and 7 bases respectively, with 4 bases between them. This CDR3 is 12 amino acids long. CDR1 and CDR2 (germline): SGHTA, FQGNSA. As DNA, the CDR3 is TGTGCCAGCAGCTTAGCATCGCAGCCCCAGCATTTT. As protein: CASSLASQPQHF.

This sequence joins TRBV6-5 and TRBJ2-1; D unresolved. The V and J ends lost 5 bases and 8 bases respectively, with 4 bases between them. Germline V gives CDR1 MNHEY, CDR2 SVGAGI. The CDR3 length is 10 residues. The CDR3, as DNA: TGTGCCAGCAGTCGTCATGAGCAGTTCTTC. The encoded protein is CASSRHEQFF.

This chain joins TRBV29-1 and TRBJ2-3; D remains ambiguous. Trimming removed 6 bases at V and 2 bases at J, with 6 bases between. The CDR3 is made up of 11 amino acids. Germline V lookup: CDR1 SQVTM, CDR2 ANQGSEA. CDR3 amino acids: CSVRPTDTQYF. The CDR3 DNA reads TGCAGCGTGAGGCCCACAGATACGCAGTATTTT.

V gene TRBV29-1 combines with J gene TRBJ2-5; D perhaps matches TRBD2 (6 bases). V lost 0 bases and J lost 11, with 10 bases in between. The CDR3 is 11 residues long. The germline gives CDR1 SQVTM, CDR2 ANQGSEA. The CDR3 protein is CSVEESGEQYF. CDR3 nucleotide sequence: TGCAGCGTTGAAGAGTCGGGGGAGCAGTACTTC.

The chain joins TRBV5-1 to TRBJ2-1; the match to TRBD1 covers 8 bases. CDR1 is SGHRS, CDR2 YFSETQ, per germline. The length of the CDR3 is 22 residues. Trimming removed 3 bases from V and 0 bases from J; junction bases left unmatched: 23. The CDR3 nucleotides read TGCGCCAGCAGCTCCCCAAAACCTTTTCCGGGACAGGACCCTCTCTCCTACAATGAGCAGTTCTTC. Amino acid sequence: CASSSPKPFPGQDPLSYNEQFF. Full variable domain (outside the CDR3, taken from reference TRBV5-1 and TRBJ2-1): KAGVTQTPRYLIKTRGQQVTLSCSPISGHRSVSWYQQTPGQGLQFLFEYFSETQRNKGNFPGRFSGRQFSNSRSEMNVSTLELGDSALYLCASSSPKPFPGQDPLSYNEQFFGPGTRLTVL.

This clone occurred many times. The chain couples TRBV10-3 to TRBJ2-7; 14 positions match TRBD2. The germline gives CDR1 ENHRY, CDR2 SYGVKD. The CDR3 covers 16 residues. Trimming took 2 bases from V and 5 from J; bases not matched to a gene: 5. The CDR3 coding sequence is TGTGCCATCAGTGAGCCTGGGACTAGCGGGAGCCACGAGCAGTACTTC. This codes for CAISEPGTSGSHEQYF.

The table lists this clone with a few counts. CDR3 DNA sequence: TGTGCCAGCAGCAAAGCCTCAGCGGGAGAGTCTATGGAGACCCAGTACTTC. It encodes CASSKASAGESMETQYF. The chain couples TRBV21-1 to TRBJ2-5; the DNA was not compared with TRBD2, the D call given in the table. TRBV21-1 is described as a pseudogene. The CDR3 has 17 residues.

The chain uses TRBV19 and TRBJ2-1; TRBD2 agrees at 13 bases. V lost 6 bases and J lost 8; bases outside the gene matches: 7. The CDR3 consists of 15 residues. Germline-derived CDR1 and CDR2 are LNHDA and SQIVND (reference sequence). CDR3 loop: CASRQSGLAGHEQFF. CDR3 in DNA: TGTGCCAGTAGACAATCGGGACTAGCGGGACATGAGCAGTTCTTC. Variable domain in full (rest from reference TRBV19 and TRBJ2-1): DGGITQSPKYLFRKEGQNVTLSCEQNLNHDAMYWYRQDPGQGLRLIYYSQIVNDFQKGDIAEGYSVSREKKESFPLTVTSAQKNPTAFYLCASRQSGLAGHEQFFGPGTRLTVL.

This clone was counted a few times. The chain combines TRBV6-6 with TRBJ1-2; 7 bases agree with TRBD1. The germline CDR1 and CDR2 sequences are MNHNY and SVGAGI (reference sequence). This CDR3 is 15 amino acids long. V gave up 0 bases and J gave up 6 bases; unmatched junction bases: 7. The CDR3 bases are TGTGCCAGCAGTTACTCGATTGGACAGGAAAATGGCTACACCTTC. Its protein is CASSYSIGQENGYTF.

The V gene is TRBV13, the J gene TRBJ1-2; D not resolved. The V end was cut by 0 bases, the J end by 13 bases, with 9 bases between. The length of the CDR3 is 11 residues. Germline CDR1 PRHDT, CDR2 FYEKMQ (reference sequence). As DNA, the CDR3 is TGTGCCAGCAGCTTAGGACAGTGGGTCACCTTC. Residues: CASSLGQWVTF.